Included here is one T cell receptor (beta chain) sequence, with context. These data belong to a study of control samples from healthy donors and cancer patients. Per the germline V gene, CDR1 is SEHNR and CDR2 is FQNEAQ (reference sequence). CDR3 size: 15 residues. V was trimmed by 0 bases and J by 5 bases, leaving 13 bases between them. Measured with immunoSEQ multiplex PCR; TCRdb has only the in-frame clones, and not every one. The profile shows approximately 230,000 clones, roughly 80% of them singletons. Sequencing used PBMCs. The origin of this receptor is a woman aged 55-70 years with lung cancer. The chain is built from TRBV7-9 and TRBJ1-1; the D gene is possibly TRBD1 (5 bases). CDR3 loop: CASSLARTHGTEAFF. The CDR3 DNA reads as TGTGCCAGCAGCTTAGCTCGGACACATGGAACTGAAGCTTTCTTT.